This TCR beta chain was identified in a study of blood T cell repertoires in COVID-19. Sequencing was performed with immunoSEQ multiplex PCR; in TCRdb, only in-frame clones are kept and a portion is missing. The sample shows 200,000 to 250,000 clones, roughly four fifths of them seen only once. The ends were cut back, 7 bases at V and 0 bases at J, with 10 bases in the middle. The germline V gene has CDR1 LNHDA and CDR2 SQIVND (reference sequence). This CDR3 has 14 residues. This clonotype originated in a woman aged 55-70 years with acute or convalescent COVID-19. The sample comprised peripheral blood. The chain recombines TRBV19 with TRBJ2-1; D is possibly TRBD1 (6 bases). The CDR3: CASMQGSSYNEQFF. CDR3 bases: TGTGCCAGTATGCAGGGGAGCTCCTACAATGAGCAGTTCTTC. Full variable domain (remainder filled in from reference TRBV19 and TRBJ2-1): DGGITQSPKYLFRKEGQNVTLSCEQNLNHDAMYWYRQDPGQGLRLIYYSQIVNDFQKGDIAEGYSVSREKKESFPLTVTSAQKNPTAFYLCASMQGSSYNEQFFGPGTRLTVL.